Shown below are 21 T cell receptor beta chains from a single sample sequenced in a study of CD8 T cells in ankylosing spondylitis. No cognate antigen is known for these TCRs. One entry per CDR3 protein results from TCRdb running MiXCR on the 5' RACE reads. Of more than 650,000 distinct CDR3 sequences in the sample, about 11% were seen once. General study points: Ankylosing spondylitis blood seemed to carry a telltale TCR beta motif made of several highly homologous variants.

Material: blood, either unsorted or a sorted T cell fraction (not recorded which). These receptor sequences come from a male donor with ankylosing spondylitis.

This clonotype was seen only a few times. The gene calls are TRBV5-5 and TRBJ2-5, with TRBD1 matching over 8 bases. The CDR3 sequence is 17 residues long. Unmatched junction bases numbered 13, after V lost 3 bases and J lost 3 bases. Germline lookup yields CDR1 SGHKS and CDR2 YYEKEE (reference sequence). CDR3 coding DNA: TGTGCCAGCAGCTGGACGGACCGACAGGGGATGGAAGAGACCCAGTACTTC. Its protein is CASSWTDRQGMEETQYF.

At least ten counts were recorded for this clonotype. The V gene is TRBV7-2, the J gene TRBJ1-2; D is unresolved. The CDR3 has 15 amino acids. The V end lost 5 bases, the J end lost 2 bases, and 15 bases lay between the germline ends. From germline, CDR1 is SGHTA and CDR2 FQGNSA. CDR3 bases: TGTGCCAGCAGCCCACGGCTTGGACGAAACTATGGCTACACCTTC. Translation: CASSPRLGRNYGYTF.

This clonotype was detected ten times or more. The chain uses TRBV6-5 and TRBJ1-6, with D perhaps matching TRBD1 (5 bases). This CDR3 spans 13 amino acids. In germline, CDR1 is MNHEY, CDR2 SVGAGI. V dropped 2 bases and J dropped 7 bases, with 6 bases sitting between them. CDR3 sequence (DNA): TGTGCCAGCAGTTACAGGGGCAATTCACCCCTCCACTTT. Its protein product is CASSYRGNSPLHF.

At least ten counts were recorded for this clonotype. The J gene is TRBJ1-1, the V gene TRBV27; TRBD1 matches 9 bases. CDR1 MNHEY and CDR2 SMNVEV come from the germline V gene (reference sequence). There are 13 residues in the CDR3. V trimming: 6 bases; J trimming: 6 bases; junction bases outside the gene matches: 5. The CDR3: CASRQTGGAEAFF. CDR3 nucleotide sequence: TGTGCCAGCAGACAGACAGGGGGGGCTGAAGCTTTCTTT.

V is TRBV30 and J is TRBJ1-5; D possibly corresponds to TRBD1 (5 bases). The CDR3 consists of 15 residues. The V end lost 4 bases, the J end lost 6 bases, and 19 bases lay between the germline ends. Germline V CDR1 and CDR2: GTSNPN, SVGIG (reference sequence). The chain's CDR3 is CAWTPGPPVGQPQHF. The DNA of the CDR3 is TGTGCCTGGACCCCGGGGCCCCCTGTGGGTCAGCCCCAGCATTTT.

This chain uses TRBV20-1 with TRBJ2-7; the D gene is possibly TRBD2 (6 bases). The CDR3 consists of 15 residues. Germline-derived CDR1 and CDR2 are DFQATT and SNEGSKA (reference sequence). The ends were cut back, 3 bases at V and 1 base at J, with 16 bases in the middle. The CDR3 bases are TGCAGTGCTAGTTCTGTCTTGGGGGGATCCTACGAGCAGTACTTC. Its protein is CSASSVLGGSYEQYF.

The chain links TRBV5-1 to TRBJ2-7, with 9 nucleotides matching TRBD1. V shed 3 bases, J shed 0 bases, and the junction held 10 bases outside the gene matches. The CDR3 runs 17 residues. Germline loops: CDR1 SGHRS, CDR2 YFSETQ. CDR3 DNA sequence: TGCGCCAGCAGCTCCAGACAGGGGGGGTACAGCTCCTACGAGCAGTACTTC. Protein product: CASSSRQGGYSSYEQYF.

The chain carries TRBV19 and TRBJ2-6, with D uncertain. CDR3 length: 15 amino acids. Germline loops: CDR1 LNHDA, CDR2 SQIVND (reference sequence). V was shortened by 5 bases and J by 0 bases, with 8 bases between the two germline ends. The CDR3 DNA sequence: TGTGCCAGTAGTGGGATGATCTCTGGGGCCAACGTCCTGACTTTC. Translation gives CASSGMISGANVLTF.

The V gene is TRBV7-2, the J gene TRBJ1-5; possibly TRBD1 for D (5 bases). The CDR3 is 16 amino acids. Trimming left V 0 bases short and J 6 bases short, with 15 bases between. The germline CDR1 and CDR2 sequences are SGHTA and FQGNSA. The CDR3 sequence is CASSLASQGNGQPQHF. CDR3 bases: TGTGCCAGCAGCTTAGCGAGTCAGGGTAACGGTCAGCCCCAGCATTTT.

In its sample, this clonotype was seen once. The chain is built from TRBV6-5 and TRBJ2-5; D may match TRBD1 or TRBD2 (5 bases each). The CDR3 totals 14 residues. V was clipped by 0 bases and J by 11 bases, with 16 bases between them. Germline V gene sequence: CDR1 MNHEY, CDR2 SVGAGI. Here the CDR3 reads CASSYSGVEGRQYF. The CDR3 DNA is TGTGCCAGCAGTTACTCGGGGGTTGAGGGCCGGCAGTACTTC.

CDR3 sequence (DNA): TGCAGTGCTAGAGGAGGGATTGACTACGAGCAGTACTTC. Its translation: CSARGGIDYEQYF. The chain employs TRBV20-1 and TRBJ2-7; perhaps TRBD2 as D (5 bases). CDR1 is DFQATT and CDR2 is SNEGSKA in the germline V gene (reference sequence). The germline V and J ends were trimmed by 1 base and 3 bases, with 10 bases remaining between them. The CDR3 length is 13 residues.

This clonotype was observed at least ten times. The chain uses TRBV25-1 and TRBJ2-2, with TRBD2 as a possible D gene (6 bases). Germline lookup yields CDR1 MGHDK and CDR2 SYGVNS. The CDR3 loop spans 14 amino acids. V lost 5 bases, J lost 2 bases, and 9 bases lay in between. CDR3 nucleotides: TGTGCCAGCAGTCCAGGGACTAACACCGGGGAGCTGTTTTTT. Translating it yields CASSPGTNTGELFF.

The chain uses TRBV10-1 and TRBJ2-6; D gene unclear. This CDR3 has 14 amino acids. Trimming removed 11 bases from V and 4 bases from J, with 15 bases in between. Per germline, CDR1 WNHNN and CDR2 SYGVQD (reference sequence). The CDR3 loop reads CAYKVVSGANVLTF. For the CDR3, the DNA is TGCGCCTACAAGGTCGTGTCCGGGGCCAACGTCCTGACTTTC.

V is TRBV5-1 and J is TRBJ2-5; D might be TRBD2 (5 bases). This CDR3 spans 13 amino acids. With 7 bases removed from V and 5 bases from J, the gap between germline ends came to 15 bases. CDR1 and CDR2 (germline): SGHRS, YFSETQ. The CDR3 DNA follows: TGCGCCAGCGGAACGGGGAGAGCGGAGACCCAGTACTTC. Translating it yields CASGTGRAETQYF. The whole variable domain, remainder taken from reference TRBV5-1 and TRBJ2-5, is KAGVTQTPRYLIKTRGQQVTLSCSPISGHRSVSWYQQTPGQGLQFLFEYFSETQRNKGNFPGRFSGRQFSNSRSEMNVSTLELGDSALYLCASGTGRAETQYFGPGTRLLVL.

The chain links TRBV29-1 to TRBJ1-2; D is unresolved. CDR1 is SQVTM and CDR2 is ANQGSEA in the germline V gene. This CDR3 comprises 13 residues. Trimming removed 6 bases from V and 10 bases from J, with 21 bases in between. The chain's CDR3 is CSVLPGLRFVYTF. In DNA form, the CDR3 reads TGCAGCGTCCTGCCGGGCCTCCGATTTGTCTACACCTTC. Complete variable domain (other parts from reference TRBV29-1 and TRBJ1-2): SAVISQKPSRDICQRGTSLTIQCQVDSQVTMMFWYRQQPGQSLTLIATANQGSEATYESGFVIDKFPISRPNLTFSTLTVSNMSPEDSSIYLCSVLPGLRFVYTFGSGTRLTVV.

The chain uses TRBV20-1 and TRBJ2-7, with D possibly TRBD1 on 6 matching bases. With 2 bases removed from V and 5 bases from J, the gap between germline ends came to 13 bases. CDR1 and CDR2 (germline): DFQATT, SNEGSKA (reference sequence). This CDR3 contains 13 residues. The CDR3 is CSARISAGDEQYF. CDR3 bases: TGCAGTGCTAGAATTTCGGCAGGGGACGAGCAGTACTTC.

This clonotype appeared a few times. This rearrangement joins TRBV20-1 to TRBJ2-5, with a tentative D call TRBD1 (5 bases). V was cut by 6 bases and J by 0 bases, with 14 bases left in between. The CDR3 has 14 amino acids. Germline CDR1 is DFQATT and CDR2 is SNEGSKA (reference sequence). The CDR3 loop is CSARNRNYQETQYF. The DNA for the CDR3 is TGCAGTGCAAGAAACAGGAACTACCAAGAGACCCAGTACTTC.

The rearrangement uses TRBV30 and TRBJ1-3, with D possibly matching TRBD1 (6 bases). The CDR3 runs 14 residues. The V end lost 5 bases, the J end lost 1 base, and 12 bases lay between the germline ends. Per germline, CDR1 GTSNPN and CDR2 SVGIG (reference sequence). The CDR3 nucleotides are TGTGCCTGGGCCAAGGGGACATCTGGAAACACCATATATTTT. Encoded protein: CAWAKGTSGNTIYF.

With regard to this clonotype: One end of the junction fails to match germline, which may point to a read error. The chain has TRBV19 and TRBJ1-5, with TRBD1 identical over 8 bases. CDR1 is LNHDA and CDR2 is SQIVND in the germline V gene (reference sequence). This CDR3 region has 12 residues. In DNA, the CDR3 is TGTGCCAGTAGTGAAAACAGGGGGGGCTTGGATTTT. It encodes CASSENRGGLDF. The whole variable domain, filled in from reference TRBV19 and TRBJ1-5, reads DGGITQSPKYLFRKEGQNVTLSCEQNLNHDAMYWYRQDPGQGLRLIYYSQIVNDFQKGDIAEGYSVSREKKESFPLTVTSAQKNPTAFYLCASSENRGGLDFGDGTRLSIL.

This clonotype appeared many times. CDR3 protein: CASSVLAGVGDTQYF. As DNA, the CDR3 is TGTGCCAGCAGCGTTCTAGCGGGAGTTGGAGATACGCAGTATTTT. The genes are TRBV2 and TRBJ2-3; 10 bases are a match to TRBD2. This CDR3 comprises 15 residues. The V and J ends lost 6 bases and 5 bases, in that order; junction bases with no gene match: 8. Germline V gives CDR1 SNHLY, CDR2 FYNNEI.

This clonotype has just a few counts. The rearrangement joins TRBV27 to TRBJ2-3; D is ambiguous. The CDR3 loop spans 15 amino acids. The germline V gene encodes CDR1 MNHEY and CDR2 SMNVEV (reference sequence). The V end lost 0 bases, the J end lost 9 bases, and 16 bases lay between the germline ends. The CDR3 is CASSLSWGGVETQYF. The CDR3 bases are TGTGCCAGCAGTTTATCCTGGGGTGGGGTGGAAACGCAGTATTTT.